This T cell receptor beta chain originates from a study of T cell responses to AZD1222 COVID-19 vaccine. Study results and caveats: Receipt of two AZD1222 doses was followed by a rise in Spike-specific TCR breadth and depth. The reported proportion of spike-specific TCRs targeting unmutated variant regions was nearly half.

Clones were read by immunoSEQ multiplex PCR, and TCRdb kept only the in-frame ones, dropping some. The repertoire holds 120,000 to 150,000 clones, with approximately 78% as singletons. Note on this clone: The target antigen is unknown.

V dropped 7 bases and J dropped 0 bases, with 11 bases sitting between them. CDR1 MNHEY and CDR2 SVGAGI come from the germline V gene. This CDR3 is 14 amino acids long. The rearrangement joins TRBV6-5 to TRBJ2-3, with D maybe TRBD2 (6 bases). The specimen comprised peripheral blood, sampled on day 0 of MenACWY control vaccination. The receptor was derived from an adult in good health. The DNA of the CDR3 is TGTGCCAGCAAGCCCGGGGGAAGCACAGATACGCAGTATTTT. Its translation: CASKPGGSTDTQYF.